The 25 T cell receptor beta chains below come from one sample, sequenced in a study of shared clonotypes between healthy human individuals (dated by TCRdb to 2019 to 2021). The protocol used for the library was the immunoSEQ multiplex PCR assay. The clones in this table, taken by TCRdb from immuneACCESS, are in-frame only. Not every clone is retained; where verified, under half of the shortfall comes from an unresolved V gene, and the cause of the rest is unknown. Within this sample are about 680,000 clones, with 74% of them counted one time only. Over 1.5% of the sample lies in the top ten. Sequencing was carried out using memory CD4+ T cells sorted from blood. According to the study, the label for this sample's cell subset or site signals: CD45RA-negative fraction. Every receptor here comes from a woman under 40 in good health.

This clone has just a few counts. The V and J genes are TRBV11-2 and TRBJ2-1; TRBD2 matches at 8 bases. The CDR3 spans 16 residues. The V segment lost 4 bases and the J segment 8 bases; nucleotides outside the gene matches: 13. The germline CDR1 and CDR2 sequences are SGHAT and FQNNGV. DNA of the CDR3: TGTGCCAGCAGCTCGACCCGGACGGGAGGGGTCCATGAGCAGTTCTTC. Protein: CASSSTRTGGVHEQFF.

J is TRBJ1-4 and V is TRBV7-9; 9 bases agree with TRBD1. The CDR3 runs 17 residues. Germline CDR1 reads SEHNR; CDR2 reads FQNEAQ (reference sequence). The J segment lost 3 bases and the V segment lost 1 base, leaving 6 bases of the junction unmatched. CDR3 bases: TGTGCCAGCAGCTTAGAAAAAAACAGGGGGCCTAATGAAAAACTGTTTTTT. As protein: CASSLEKNRGPNEKLFF.

The J gene is TRBJ2-3, the V gene TRBV6-1; D is uncertain. V gave up 6 bases and J gave up 4 bases, with 17 bases separating them. Germline CDR1 reads MNHNS; CDR2 reads SASEGT. The CDR3 runs to 15 residues. For the CDR3, the DNA is TGTGCCAGCAGGGCGGCCCCGCGGTTTGCAGATACGCAGTATTTT. It yields the protein CASRAAPRFADTQYF.

This clone has only a few counts. This chain joins TRBV5-4 and TRBJ2-5; D call uncertain. The J call is doubtful: the DNA matches TRBJ2-7 better. Germline lookup yields CDR1 SGHNT and CDR2 YYREEE (reference sequence). CDR3 length: 15 residues. This CDR3 is CASSLLVAGSYEQYF. The CDR3 DNA reads as TGTGCCAGCAGCTTGCTGGTCGCCGGTTCCTACGAGCAGTACTTC.

This rearrangement joins TRBV2 to TRBJ1-5; D is undetermined. Trimming shortened V by 6 bases and J by 0 bases, and 9 bases separated the two germline ends. CDR1 is SNHLY, CDR2 FYNNEI, per germline. This CDR3 is 14 amino acids long. CDR3 nucleotides: TGTGCCAGCAGAGCAGATTATAGCAATCAGCCCCAGCATTTT. It encodes CASRADYSNQPQHF.

The CDR3 DNA sequence: TGCAGCGCCGACCGGGGCCCGGGAACCGGGGAGCTGTTTTTT. It yields the protein CSADRGPGTGELFF. The V and J genes are TRBV29-1 and TRBJ2-2; D possibly matches TRBD1 or TRBD2 (5 bases each). Germline V CDR1 and CDR2: SQVTM, ANQGSEA. V was pared by 7 bases and J by 5 bases, with 17 bases between. This CDR3 region has 14 residues.

The V call is TRBV28, the J call TRBJ1-2; TRBD1 might be the D (5 bases). Germline V gene lookup returns CDR1 MDHEN and CDR2 SYDVKM. This CDR3 is 13 amino acids long. With 1 base removed from V and 8 bases from J, the gap between germline ends came to 11 bases. CDR3 sequence reads: CASSLLGVEGYTF. The CDR3 nucleotides read TGTGCCAGCAGTTTATTGGGGGTTGAGGGCTACACCTTC.

CDR3 in amino acids: CASSFPTGGETQYF. CDR3 nucleotide sequence: TGTGCCAGCAGCTTCCCGACAGGAGGGGAGACCCAGTACTTC. The chain combines TRBV7-9 with TRBJ2-5; D could derive from TRBD1 or TRBD2 (6 bases each). The CDR3 consists of 14 residues. Trimming removed 3 bases from V and 5 bases from J, with 13 bases in between. Germline V lookup: CDR1 SEHNR, CDR2 FQNEAQ (reference sequence).

This clone was seen a handful of times. Other DNA sequences in this specimen translate into the identical CDR3. The CDR3 coding sequence is TGTGCCAGCAGCTTAGGACAGAACTATGGCTACACCTTC. It specifies CASSLGQNYGYTF. This chain connects TRBV7-9 to TRBJ1-2, with D perhaps matching TRBD1 (5 bases). With 1 base removed from V and 2 bases from J, the gap between germline ends came to 5 bases. The CDR3 consists of 13 residues. Germline loops: CDR1 SEHNR, CDR2 FQNEAQ (reference sequence).

The V call is TRBV9, the J call TRBJ1-3; 12 nucleotides match TRBD1. The V and J ends lost 4 bases and 4 bases, in that order; junction bases with no gene match: 6. This CDR3 has 16 amino acids. Germline V gene lookup returns CDR1 SGDLS and CDR2 YYNGEE. DNA for the CDR3: TGTGCCAGCAGCCAGGGACAGGGGGCGACCGGAAACACCATATATTTT. Its protein is CASSQGQGATGNTIYF.

With respect to this clone: Other DNA sequences in the same sample also yield this CDR3. The chain uses TRBV19 and TRBJ2-1, with 9 nucleotides matching TRBD1. Losses at the gene ends were 5 bases for V and 4 bases for J; bases not matched to a gene: 6. Germline CDR1 is LNHDA and CDR2 is SQIVND (reference sequence). The CDR3 consists of 15 residues. As DNA, the CDR3 is TGTGCCAGTAGTCTTGGACAGGGGACATACAATGAGCAGTTCTTC. Translated, it gives CASSLGQGTYNEQFF.

This clone was detected a few times. The chain recombines TRBV2 with TRBJ2-1; unclear D gene. V lost 2 bases, J lost 10 bases, and 15 bases lay in between. The CDR3 covers 14 residues. CDR1 is SNHLY, CDR2 FYNNEI, per germline. CDR3 nucleotide sequence: TGTGCCAGCAGTGAAATGGTCGGAGCAGGAGAGCAGTTCTTC. This translates into CASSEMVGAGEQFF.

The rearrangement links TRBV11-2 to TRBJ2-7, with 11 nucleotides matching TRBD2. From germline, CDR1 is SGHAT and CDR2 FQNNGV. This CDR3 has 15 residues. J lost 4 bases, V lost 1 base, and 3 bases had no gene match. The CDR3 sequence: CASSLGTSGSYEQYF. CDR3 coding DNA: TGTGCCAGCAGCTTAGGTACTAGCGGGAGTTACGAGCAGTACTTC.

The gene calls are TRBV7-9 and TRBJ1-5; D is possibly TRBD1 (5 bases). Germline lookup yields CDR1 SEHNR and CDR2 FQNEAQ (reference sequence). Trimming removed 1 base from V and 1 base from J, with 11 bases in between. The CDR3 extends over 16 amino acids. The CDR3 region is CASSLGGGLSNQPQHF. The CDR3 nucleotides are TGTGCCAGCAGCTTAGGGGGGGGTCTGAGCAATCAGCCCCAGCATTTT.

The V and J genes are TRBV11-2 and TRBJ2-1; weak D call: TRBD1 (6 bases). Trimming removed 5 bases from V and 0 bases from J, with 11 bases in between. CDR3 length: 15 residues. CDR1 is SGHAT, CDR2 FQNNGV, per germline. CDR3 region: CASSPETGSYNEQFF. The CDR3 DNA reads TGTGCCAGCAGCCCCGAGACAGGCTCCTACAATGAGCAGTTCTTC.

The chain carries TRBV10-3 and TRBJ2-5, with 10 bases matching TRBD2. This CDR3 spans 16 amino acids. Germline V gene lookup returns CDR1 ENHRY and CDR2 SYGVKD. With 6 bases clipped from V and 4 bases from J, the junction kept 11 bases outside the gene matches. CDR3 region: CAISRSSGSSVETQYF. DNA for the CDR3: TGTGCCATCAGCCGATCTAGCGGGAGTTCGGTAGAGACCCAGTACTTC.

This sequence joins TRBV6-5 and TRBJ2-1; TRBD2 matches at 7 bases. This CDR3 has 15 amino acids. CDR1 is MNHEY, CDR2 SVGAGI, per germline. Trimming at V came to 6 bases and at J to 2 bases, leaving 7 bases not matched to a gene. CDR3 nucleotides: TGTGCCAGCAGAGGCGATGGGGGGGCCTACAATGAGCAGTTCTTC. This codes for CASRGDGGAYNEQFF.

The J gene is TRBJ2-5, the V gene TRBV5-1; 10 bases align to TRBD1. Germline CDR1 is SGHRS and CDR2 is YFSETQ. This CDR3 contains 18 residues. V trimming: 2 bases; J trimming: 5 bases; junction bases outside the gene matches: 15. The CDR3, as DNA: TGCGCCAGCAGCTTAGGCGGGACGACAGGGGGCGCCGGGGAGACCCAGTACTTC. It codes for CASSLGGTTGGAGETQYF.

This clone was counted between two and nine times. The same CDR3 can be traced to other DNA sequences in this sample. V and J are TRBV19 and TRBJ1-6; 7 nucleotides line up with TRBD1. Losses at the gene ends were 6 bases for V and 7 bases for J; bases not matched to a gene: 6. This CDR3 contains 14 residues. Germline V lookup: CDR1 LNHDA, CDR2 SQIVND (reference sequence). The DNA of the CDR3 is TGTGCCAGTAGGATTACAGGGGTGAATTCACCCCTCCACTTT. As protein: CASRITGVNSPLHF. Full variable domain (remainder filled in from reference TRBV19 and TRBJ1-6): DGGITQSPKYLFRKEGQNVTLSCEQNLNHDAMYWYRQDPGQGLRLIYYSQIVNDFQKGDIAEGYSVSREKKESFPLTVTSAQKNPTAFYLCASRITGVNSPLHFGNGTRLTVT.

The CDR3 region is CASSQDRDSTDTQYF. The CDR3 DNA reads as TGTGCCAGCAGCCAAGATCGTGACTCCACAGATACGCAGTATTTT. The V gene is TRBV14, the J gene TRBJ2-3; D not certain. Deletions cut 0 bases from V and 2 bases from J, with 9 bases between. Germline-derived CDR1 and CDR2 are SGHDN and FVKESK. This CDR3 contains 15 residues.

The sample holds many counts of this clone. Distinct nucleotide sequences in the sample also encode this CDR3. DNA for the CDR3: TGTGCCAGCAAAGGGGGCTACCTCACAGATACGCAGTATTTT. Protein: CASKGGYLTDTQYF. The chain couples TRBV7-2 to TRBJ2-3; 7 nucleotides line up with TRBD1. The CDR3 runs to 14 residues. Germline V CDR1 and CDR2: SGHTA, FQGNSA. The junction had 6 bases not matched to a gene; V was cut back by 7 bases and J by 2 bases.

The chain uses TRBV28 and TRBJ1-5; TRBD1 aligns across 7 bases. J lost 1 base, V lost 5 bases, and 14 bases had no gene match. This CDR3 is built from 18 residues. Germline lookup yields CDR1 MDHEN and CDR2 SYDVKM. DNA for the CDR3: TGTGCCAGCAGTCCACGGGAGGGGGCGCGGGGGAGCAATCAGCCCCAGCATTTT. Its translation is CASSPREGARGSNQPQHF.

The chain combines TRBV5-4 with TRBJ2-1, with a weak D call TRBD1 (5 bases). The CDR3 is 16 amino acids. Germline V gives CDR1 SGHNT, CDR2 YYREEE (reference sequence). Deletions cut 0 bases from V and 0 bases from J, with 10 bases between. In DNA form, the CDR3 reads TGTGCCAGCAGCTTGGAGGGGCTCCACTCCTACAATGAGCAGTTCTTC. It is translated as CASSLEGLHSYNEQFF.

The V call is TRBV28, the J call TRBJ1-2, with 12 bases identical to TRBD1. CDR3 length equals 15 residues. The junction had 12 bases not matched to a gene; V was cut back by 8 bases and J by 8 bases. The germline V gene encodes CDR1 MDHEN and CDR2 SYDVKM. CDR3 DNA: TGTGCCAGCGGCCGCGGGGGGACAGGGGGCTGGGGCTACACCTTC. It codes for CASGRGGTGGWGYTF.

This chain joins TRBV7-2 and TRBJ2-3; D is undetermined. This CDR3 is built from 14 residues. From germline, CDR1 is SGHTA and CDR2 FQGNSA. Trimming stripped 3 bases from V and 2 bases from J, with 9 bases between. The CDR3 sequence is CASSFGSYTDTQYF. The CDR3 DNA sequence: TGTGCCAGCAGCTTCGGGTCGTACACAGATACGCAGTATTTT. Full variable domain (remainder filled in from reference TRBV7-2 and TRBJ2-3): GAGVSQSPSNKVTEKGKDVELRCDPISGHTALYWYRQSLGQGLEFLIYFQGNSAPDKSGLPSDRFSAERTGGSVSTLTIQRTQQEDSAVYLCASSFGSYTDTQYFGPGTRLTVL.